This entry describes one T cell receptor beta chain. Its specificity is not known. The data stem from a study of post-analysis software for immune sequencing data. For the study at large: Patients with relapsing-remitting, secondary progressive and progressive-relapsing multiple sclerosis courses were all represented.

Study-level points and caveats: Five TRBV segments, including TRBV5-6, TRBV5-1 and TRBV20-1, were more frequent in patients than controls. Patients with multiple sclerosis recorded significantly lower normalized Chao1 diversity than controls, the study found.

Researchers reported that TCR beta cDNA libraries carried unique molecular identifiers. cDNA molecules numbering around 450,000 came from approximately 1 to 10 million T cells. TCRdb itself ran the PCR reads through MiXCR, one entry per CDR3 protein. The data contain about 760,000 distinct CDR3 sequences, 25% to 30% of them seen just once; the ten biggest clones take up more than 0.45%. Germline V CDR1 and CDR2: SGDLS, YYNGEE. Germline trimming cut 3 bases from V and 4 bases from J; bases unmatched to any gene: 7. The CDR3 is 15 residues long. This sequence originates from a girl aged 5-17 years with multiple sclerosis. The sample taken for sequencing was blood. The chain employs TRBV9 and TRBJ1-1, with 9 bases aligning to TRBD1. In nucleotides, the CDR3 is TGTGCCAGCAGCGCCACTACAGGGGGCATCACTGAAGCTTTCTTT. It encodes CASSATTGGITEAFF.